This is a list of T cell receptor beta chains from one sample in a study of T cell changes during pregnancy in multiple sclerosis. Measured with immunoSEQ multiplex PCR; TCRdb has only the in-frame clones, and not every one. The table records 65,000 to 85,000 clones, more than 75% of them present only once. The sequencing used peripheral blood, collected in the third trimester of pregnancy. The receptors here all came from a female donor with multiple sclerosis, enrolled in a pregnancy study. Both conserved end residues are part of each CDR3. A D gene is named only where the DNA matches it firmly. The size entry is marked missing in some rows and otherwise reads once, few, many or a size class.

>TRBD2|TRBJ2-3|.|TRBV5-1
TGCGCCAGCAGGCCGATAGCGGGGAGCACAGATACGCAGTATTTT
CASRPIAGSTDTQYF
>TRBD1|TRBJ2-7|.|TRBV20-1
TGCAGGGCGGACAGGGGCTACGAGCAGTACTTC
CRADRGYEQYF
>.|TRBJ1-1|.|TRBV6-5
TGTGCCAGCGTCGACGGGGTAAGAAAAGCTTTCTTT
CASVDGVRKAFF
>TRBD2|TRBJ2-5|.|TRBV6-5
TGTGCCAGCAGTCTCTCTATTAGCGGGGAGACCCAGTACTTC
CASSLSISGETQYF
>.|TRBJ2-5|.|TRBV18
TGTGCCAGCTCACCAACTTTCACCCAAGAGACCCAGTACTTC
CASSPTFTQETQYF
>.|TRBJ2-3|once|TRBV7-2
TGTGCCAGCAGCAAGAGAATAGGCACAGATACGCAGTATTTT
CASSKRIGTDTQYF
>.|TRBJ1-1|few|TRBV7-9
TGTGCCAGCAGCTTAGTAAGGGAGACTGAAGCTTTCTTT
CASSLVRETEAFF
>.|TRBJ2-1|.|TRBV10-3
TGTGCCGCGGCGGGACTCTATTCCTACAATGAGCAGTTCTTC
CAAAGLYSYNEQFF
>.|TRBJ1-6|few|TRBV5-4
TGTGCCAGCAGTACCTGGGGGGATTCACCCCTCCACTTT
CASSTWGDSPLHF
>.|TRBJ1-1|.|TRBV5-1
TGCGCCAGCAGCTTGGCACCATGGGGGGACACTGAAGCTTTCTTT
CASSLAPWGDTEAFF
>.|TRBJ1-2|.|TRBV12-2
TGTGCAAGTCGCTTAGCGCTGTTAGACAGCCGCTATGGCTACACCTTC
CASRLALLDSRYGYTF
>TRBD1|TRBJ2-7|once|TRBV2
TGTGCCAGCAGTGGACAGGGGGCTCTGGGTGGCGAGCAGTACTTC
CASSGQGALGGEQYF
>TRBD1|TRBJ1-5|.|TRBV4-1
TGCGCCAGCAGCCCCGGACAGGGTGAGGGGTGGCCCCAGCATTTT
CASSPGQGEGWPQHF
>TRBD1|TRBJ2-2|.|TRBV6-1
TGTGCCAGCAGTGACCGATCTACGGGACAGGGGGACACCGGGGAGCTGTTTTTT
CASSDRSTGQGDTGELFF